This entry is about one T cell receptor beta chain. DNA and RNA were both co-extracted from 20-30 mg of bulk tissue that had not been sorted. The CDR3 totals 13 residues. Germline lookup yields CDR1 SNHLY and CDR2 FYNNEI. This entry is derived from a study of tumor-infiltrating lymphocytes in primary liver carcinoma. Study details: There were tumors of stage T1-T3 N0M0, each 4.2 to 10 cm across.

Starting from around 0.45 ug of total RNA, TCR beta cDNA was produced with a primer in the constant region. Modified slightly, ARM-PCR produced TCR beta libraries over three nested multiplex PCR rounds. In the first two PCR rounds, TRBV1-TRBV30 forward primers were paired with a C-beta reverse primer, and each round lasted about 9 cycles. From the multiplex PCR reads, TCRdb called clonotypes with MiXCR, one entry per CDR3 protein. The sample carries 20,000 to 25,000 distinct CDR3 sequences, approximately 70% recorded once. This TCR was recovered from a man between 40 and 49 years old with primary liver carcinoma and hepatitis B virus infection. The rearrangement links TRBV2 to TRBJ2-7; tentative D call: TRBD2 (6 bases). The sample consisted of liver tumor tissue from sampling region 1. Subset given: tumor region T1, superior pole. The CDR3: CVSGYGSWYEQYF. Written as DNA, the CDR3 is TGTGTCAGTGGCTACGGGAGCTGGTACGAGCAGTACTTC.